This is a list of T cell receptor beta chains from one sample in a study of T-cell memory formation after mild COVID-19. From the 5' RACE reads, TCRdb called clonotypes with MiXCR, one entry per CDR3 protein. Here the sample spans 150,000 to 200,000 distinct CDR3 sequences, less than 40% being singletons. The sample consisted of PBMCs or a T cell subset sorted from them (not recorded which). Every receptor here comes from an adult woman who had mild COVID-19 (a few samples of this study predate the infection). Cell type and time point are not known. Both conserved end residues are part of each CDR3. The order of the fields is clone size, D gene, J gene, V gene, CDR3 DNA, CDR3 protein. D genes are given only for firm matches. A clone size is listed for some rows: how often the clone was seen (once, few, many), or a class if it is expanded.

clone_size: NA; d_call: TRBD1; j_call: TRBJ2-3; v_call: TRBV5-1; cdr3_nt: TGCGCCAGCAGCTGGGAAAACAGGGGGTTGGCAGATACGCAGTATTTT; cdr3_aa: CASSWENRGLADTQYF
clone_size: NA; d_call: TRBD1; j_call: TRBJ2-1; v_call: TRBV7-9; cdr3_nt: TGTGCCAGCAGCCCAACCGAGGGACAGCGCAATGAGCAGTTCTTC; cdr3_aa: CASSPTEGQRNEQFF
clone_size: few; d_call: TRBD1; j_call: TRBJ2-7; v_call: TRBV7-6; cdr3_nt: TGTGCCAGCAGCGACGGACAGGGGGGATACGAGCAGTACTTC; cdr3_aa: CASSDGQGGYEQYF
clone_size: few; d_call: NA; j_call: TRBJ2-7; v_call: TRBV10-3; cdr3_nt: TGTGCCATCAATCAAGGAGGGTCGAAGAACGAGCAGTACTTC; cdr3_aa: CAINQGGSKNEQYF
clone_size: few; d_call: NA; j_call: TRBJ2-3; v_call: TRBV29-1; cdr3_nt: TGCAGCCATCCCAGTGGGAGAAGAGATACGCAGTATTTT; cdr3_aa: CSHPSGRRDTQYF
clone_size: NA; d_call: TRBD2; j_call: TRBJ2-7; v_call: TRBV20-1; cdr3_nt: TGCAGTGCCCTCGGACTAGCGGGATACCCTCCGGCGACCGAGCAGTACTTC; cdr3_aa: CSALGLAGYPPATEQYF
clone_size: NA; d_call: TRBD2; j_call: TRBJ2-1; v_call: TRBV7-3; cdr3_nt: TGTGCCAGCAGCTTCCAGGCTAGCGGGGTCAATGAGCAGTTCTTC; cdr3_aa: CASSFQASGVNEQFF
clone_size: NA; d_call: NA; j_call: TRBJ2-7; v_call: TRBV4-2; cdr3_nt: TGTGCCAGCAGCCAAGGAGGCACCTCCTACGAGCAGTACTTC; cdr3_aa: CASSQGGTSYEQYF
clone_size: NA; d_call: NA; j_call: TRBJ1-5; v_call: TRBV9; cdr3_nt: TGTGCCAGCAGCGTAGATGGGCAGATCAATCAGCCCCAGCATTTT; cdr3_aa: CASSVDGQINQPQHF
clone_size: NA; d_call: NA; j_call: TRBJ2-4; v_call: TRBV4-1; cdr3_nt: TGCGCCAGCAGCCAAGTCGGGGACATTCAGTACTTC; cdr3_aa: CASSQVGDIQYF
clone_size: NA; d_call: NA; j_call: TRBJ2-3; v_call: TRBV7-2; cdr3_nt: TGTGCCAGCAGCTTAGCGCAGGGAGCAGATACGCAGTATTTT; cdr3_aa: CASSLAQGADTQYF
clone_size: NA; d_call: NA; j_call: TRBJ2-5; v_call: TRBV10-3; cdr3_nt: TGTGCCATCAGTCCTACAGGGGGGGCCGGTGAGACCCAGTACTTC; cdr3_aa: CAISPTGGAGETQYF
clone_size: few; d_call: NA; j_call: TRBJ2-7; v_call: TRBV3-1; cdr3_nt: TGTGCCAGCAGCCAAGGGGGACAATTGTACTTC; cdr3_aa: CASSQGGQLYF
clone_size: NA; d_call: TRBD2; j_call: TRBJ2-1; v_call: TRBV20-1; cdr3_nt: TGCAGTGCTAGCGGGACTAGCGGGAGGGCCCTAAATGAGCAGTTCTTC; cdr3_aa: CSASGTSGRALNEQFF
clone_size: few; d_call: NA; j_call: TRBJ1-1; v_call: TRBV5-6; cdr3_nt: TGTGCCAGCAGCTATGGACAGACCTCTTCTGTGAGGGCCGAAGCTTTCTTT; cdr3_aa: CASSYGQTSSVRAEAFF
clone_size: NA; d_call: TRBD1; j_call: TRBJ1-1; v_call: TRBV5-1; cdr3_nt: TGCGCCAGCAGCTTGGGCCCCACAGGGGCGGGACCTGAAGCTTTCTTT; cdr3_aa: CASSLGPTGAGPEAFF
clone_size: few; d_call: NA; j_call: TRBJ2-1; v_call: TRBV6-2/TRBV6-3; cdr3_nt: TGTGCCAGCAGTCCACTCGAACCCCGGGTGCGGGGCCTGTTCTTC; cdr3_aa: CASSPLEPRVRGLFF
clone_size: NA; d_call: TRBD2; j_call: TRBJ2-3; v_call: TRBV2; cdr3_nt: TGTGCCAGCTGGCCTAGCGGGAGGGCCGGCACAGATACGCAGTATTTT; cdr3_aa: CASWPSGRAGTDTQYF
clone_size: NA; d_call: NA; j_call: TRBJ2-3; v_call: TRBV27; cdr3_nt: TGTGCCAGCAGTTCACGGGGGTCAGATACGCAGTATTTT; cdr3_aa: CASSSRGSDTQYF
clone_size: few; d_call: NA; j_call: TRBJ2-2; v_call: TRBV4-2; cdr3_nt: TGTGCCAGCAGCCAAGATTCCTTAGGATGGACTTCTAACACCGGGGAGCTGTTTTTT; cdr3_aa: CASSQDSLGWTSNTGELFF
clone_size: few; d_call: NA; j_call: TRBJ2-7; v_call: TRBV7-3; cdr3_nt: TGTGCCAGCAGCCCCCTCCCGATCTCCTACGAGCAGTACTTC; cdr3_aa: CASSPLPISYEQYF
clone_size: NA; d_call: NA; j_call: TRBJ1-2; v_call: TRBV7-6; cdr3_nt: TGTGCCAGCAGCAGCTTAGGCACAGCTGTCGGGGGCTACACCTTC; cdr3_aa: CASSSLGTAVGGYTF
clone_size: NA; d_call: TRBD1; j_call: TRBJ2-1; v_call: TRBV15; cdr3_nt: TGTGCCACCAGCAGAGTTCGGACAGGGTTCTACAATGAGCAGTTCTTC; cdr3_aa: CATSRVRTGFYNEQFF